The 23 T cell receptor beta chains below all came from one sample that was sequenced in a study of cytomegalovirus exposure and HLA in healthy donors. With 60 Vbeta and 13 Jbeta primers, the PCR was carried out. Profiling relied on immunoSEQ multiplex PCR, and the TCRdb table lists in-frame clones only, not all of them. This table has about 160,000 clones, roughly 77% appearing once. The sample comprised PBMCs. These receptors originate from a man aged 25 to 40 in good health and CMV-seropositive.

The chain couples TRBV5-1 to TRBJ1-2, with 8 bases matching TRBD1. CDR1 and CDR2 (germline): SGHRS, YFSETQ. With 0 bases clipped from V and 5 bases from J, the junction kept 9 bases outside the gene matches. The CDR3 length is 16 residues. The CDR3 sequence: CASSLAVQGASYGYTF. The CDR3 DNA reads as TGCGCCAGCAGCTTGGCCGTTCAGGGGGCTAGTTATGGCTACACCTTC.

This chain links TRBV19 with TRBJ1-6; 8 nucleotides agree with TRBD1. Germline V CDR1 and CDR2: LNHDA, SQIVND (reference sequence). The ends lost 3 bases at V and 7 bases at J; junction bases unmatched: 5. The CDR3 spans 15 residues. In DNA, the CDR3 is TGTGCCAGTAGTATGACCCGACAGGGGAATTCACCCCTCCACTTT. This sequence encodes CASSMTRQGNSPLHF. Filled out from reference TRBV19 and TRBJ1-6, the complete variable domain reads DGGITQSPKYLFRKEGQNVTLSCEQNLNHDAMYWYRQDPGQGLRLIYYSQIVNDFQKGDIAEGYSVSREKKESFPLTVTSAQKNPTAFYLCASSMTRQGNSPLHFGNGTRLTVT.

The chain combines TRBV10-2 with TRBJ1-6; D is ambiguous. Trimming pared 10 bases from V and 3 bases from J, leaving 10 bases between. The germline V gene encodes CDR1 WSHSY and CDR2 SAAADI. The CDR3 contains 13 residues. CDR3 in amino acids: CAIAGDYNSPLHF. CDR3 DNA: TGCGCCATCGCGGGAGACTATAATTCACCCCTCCACTTT.

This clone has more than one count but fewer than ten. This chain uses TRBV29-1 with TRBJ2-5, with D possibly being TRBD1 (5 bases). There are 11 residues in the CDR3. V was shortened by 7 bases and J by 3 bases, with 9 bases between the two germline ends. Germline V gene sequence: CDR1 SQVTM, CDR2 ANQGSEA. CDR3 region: CSDQGKETQYF. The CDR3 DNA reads TGCAGCGACCAGGGAAAAGAGACCCAGTACTTC. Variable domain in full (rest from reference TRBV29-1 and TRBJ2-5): SAVISQKPSRDICQRGTSLTIQCQVDSQVTMMFWYRQQPGQSLTLIATANQGSEATYESGFVIDKFPISRPNLTFSTLTVSNMSPEDSSIYLCSDQGKETQYFGPGTRLLVL.

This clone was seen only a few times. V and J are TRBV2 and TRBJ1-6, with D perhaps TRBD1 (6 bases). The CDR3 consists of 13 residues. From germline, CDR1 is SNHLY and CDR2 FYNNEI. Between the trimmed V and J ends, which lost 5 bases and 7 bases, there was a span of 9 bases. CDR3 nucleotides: TGTGCCAGCAGTAGGACAGCCAATTCACCCCTCCACTTT. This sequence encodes CASSRTANSPLHF.

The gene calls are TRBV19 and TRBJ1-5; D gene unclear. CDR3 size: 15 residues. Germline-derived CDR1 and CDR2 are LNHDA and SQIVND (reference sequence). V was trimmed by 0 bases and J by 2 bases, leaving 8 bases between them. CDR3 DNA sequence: TGTGCCAGTAGTATAGATGAGGCGGGCAATCAGCCCCAGCATTTT. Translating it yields CASSIDEAGNQPQHF.

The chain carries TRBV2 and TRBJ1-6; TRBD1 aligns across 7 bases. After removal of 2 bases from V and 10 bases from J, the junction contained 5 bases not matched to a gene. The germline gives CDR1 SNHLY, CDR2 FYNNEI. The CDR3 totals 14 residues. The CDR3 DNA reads TGTGCCAGCAGTGAACAGGGGGTATGGTCACCCCTCCACTTT. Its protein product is CASSEQGVWSPLHF. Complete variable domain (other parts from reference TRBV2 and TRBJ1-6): EPEVTQTPSHQVTQMGQEVILRCVPISNHLYFYWYRQILGQKVEFLVSFYNNEISEKSEIFDDQFSVERPDGSNFTLKIRSTKLEDSAMYFCASSEQGVWSPLHFGNGTRLTVT.

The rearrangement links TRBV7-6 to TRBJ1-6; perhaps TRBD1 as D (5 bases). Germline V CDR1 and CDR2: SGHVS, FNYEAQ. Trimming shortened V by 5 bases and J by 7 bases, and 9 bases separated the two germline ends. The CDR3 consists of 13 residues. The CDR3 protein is CASSGGGNSPLHF. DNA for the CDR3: TGTGCCAGCAGCGGCGGGGGGAATTCACCCCTCCACTTT.

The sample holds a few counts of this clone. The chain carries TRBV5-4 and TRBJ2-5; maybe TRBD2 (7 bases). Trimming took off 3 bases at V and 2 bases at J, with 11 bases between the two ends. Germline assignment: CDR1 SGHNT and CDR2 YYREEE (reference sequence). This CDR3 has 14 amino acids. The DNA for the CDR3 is TGTGCCAGCAGCTACGGGGGGCGGCAAGAGACCCAGTACTTC. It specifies CASSYGGRQETQYF.

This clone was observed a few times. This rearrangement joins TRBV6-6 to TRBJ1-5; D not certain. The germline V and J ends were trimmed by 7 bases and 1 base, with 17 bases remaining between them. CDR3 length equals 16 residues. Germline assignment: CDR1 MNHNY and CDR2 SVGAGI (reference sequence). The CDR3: CASNDGGLRSNQPQHF. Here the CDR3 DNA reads TGTGCCAGCAATGATGGAGGGCTACGGAGCAATCAGCCCCAGCATTTT.

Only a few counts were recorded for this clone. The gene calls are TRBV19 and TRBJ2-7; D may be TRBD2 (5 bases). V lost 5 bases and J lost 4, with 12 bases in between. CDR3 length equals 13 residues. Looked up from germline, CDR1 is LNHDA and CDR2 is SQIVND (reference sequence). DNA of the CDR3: TGTGCCAGTAGTCCCGAACCGGGATACGAGCAGTACTTC. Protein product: CASSPEPGYEQYF.

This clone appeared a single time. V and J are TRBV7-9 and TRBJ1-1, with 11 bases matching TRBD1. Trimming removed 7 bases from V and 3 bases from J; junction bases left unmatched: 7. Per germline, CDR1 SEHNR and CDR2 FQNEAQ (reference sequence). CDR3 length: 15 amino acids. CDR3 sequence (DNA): TGTGCCAGCAACGAGGGGACAGGGGGGCACACTGAAGCTTTCTTT. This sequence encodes CASNEGTGGHTEAFF.

CDR3 in DNA: TGTGCCACCAGAGTGGGACTAGCGGGCCACGAGCAGTACTTC. It codes for CATRVGLAGHEQYF. The chain employs TRBV6-6 and TRBJ2-7; TRBD2 matches 12 bases. CDR3 size: 14 residues. J lost 5 bases, V lost 10 bases, and 9 bases had no gene match. Germline values: CDR1 MNHNY, CDR2 SVGAGI (reference sequence).

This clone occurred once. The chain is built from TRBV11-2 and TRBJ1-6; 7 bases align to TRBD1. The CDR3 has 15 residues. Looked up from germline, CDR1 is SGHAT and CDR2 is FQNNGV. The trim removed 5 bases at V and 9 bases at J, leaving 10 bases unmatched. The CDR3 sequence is CASSPGDSLSSPLHF. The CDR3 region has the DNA TGTGCCAGCAGCCCAGGGGACAGTTTGAGTTCACCCCTCCACTTT.

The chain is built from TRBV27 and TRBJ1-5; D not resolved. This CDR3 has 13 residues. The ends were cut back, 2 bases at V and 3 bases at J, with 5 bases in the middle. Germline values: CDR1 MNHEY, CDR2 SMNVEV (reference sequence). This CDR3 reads CASSLLPNQPQHF. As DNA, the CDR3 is TGTGCCAGCAGTTTACTCCCCAATCAGCCCCAGCATTTT.

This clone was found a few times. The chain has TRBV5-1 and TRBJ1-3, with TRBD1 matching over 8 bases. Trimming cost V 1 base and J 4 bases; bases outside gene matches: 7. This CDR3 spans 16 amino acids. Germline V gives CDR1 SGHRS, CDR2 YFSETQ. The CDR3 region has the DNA TGCGCCAGCAGCTTGTTTATAGGACAGGGAGGAAACACCATATATTTT. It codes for CASSLFIGQGGNTIYF.

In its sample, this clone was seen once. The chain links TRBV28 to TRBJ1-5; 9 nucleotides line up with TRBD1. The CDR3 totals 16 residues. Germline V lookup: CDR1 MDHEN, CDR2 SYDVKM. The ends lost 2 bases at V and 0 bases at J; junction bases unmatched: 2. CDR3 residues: CASSLGQGYSNQPQHF. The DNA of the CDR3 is TGTGCCAGCAGTTTAGGACAGGGGTATAGCAATCAGCCCCAGCATTTT. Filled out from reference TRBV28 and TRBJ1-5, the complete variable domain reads DVKVTQSSRYLVKRTGEKVFLECVQDMDHENMFWYRQDPGLGLRLIYFSYDVKMKEKGDIPEGYSVSREKKERFSLILESASTNQTSMYLCASSLGQGYSNQPQHFGDGTRLSIL.

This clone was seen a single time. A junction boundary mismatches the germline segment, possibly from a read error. The CDR3 protein is CASNLGANYDYTF. The CDR3 DNA reads as TGTGCCAGCAATTTAGGGGCTAACTATGACTACACCTTC. V usage is TRBV28 and J usage is TRBJ1-2; TRBD1 is a possible D gene (5 bases). The germline V gene encodes CDR1 MDHEN and CDR2 SYDVKM. The length of the CDR3 is 13 residues.

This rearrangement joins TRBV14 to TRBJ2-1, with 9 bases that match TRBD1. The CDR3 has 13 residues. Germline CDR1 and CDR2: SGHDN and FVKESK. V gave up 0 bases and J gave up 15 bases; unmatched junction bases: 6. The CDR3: CASSQDYRGPGFF. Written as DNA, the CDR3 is TGTGCCAGCAGCCAAGACTACAGGGGGCCGGGGTTCTTC.

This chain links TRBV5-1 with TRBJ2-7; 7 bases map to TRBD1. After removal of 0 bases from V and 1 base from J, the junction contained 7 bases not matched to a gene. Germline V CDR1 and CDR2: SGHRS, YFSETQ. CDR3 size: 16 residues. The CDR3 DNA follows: TGCGCCAGCAGCTTGGGTGGACAGGAGTGGTCCTACGAGCAGTACTTC. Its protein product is CASSLGGQEWSYEQYF.

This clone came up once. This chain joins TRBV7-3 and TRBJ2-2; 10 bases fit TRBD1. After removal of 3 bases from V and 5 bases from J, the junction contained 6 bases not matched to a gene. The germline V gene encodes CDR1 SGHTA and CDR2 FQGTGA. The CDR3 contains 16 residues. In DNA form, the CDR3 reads TGTGCCAGCAGCTTGGGGGGACAGGGGCGAACCGGGGAGCTGTTTTTT. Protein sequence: CASSLGGQGRTGELFF.

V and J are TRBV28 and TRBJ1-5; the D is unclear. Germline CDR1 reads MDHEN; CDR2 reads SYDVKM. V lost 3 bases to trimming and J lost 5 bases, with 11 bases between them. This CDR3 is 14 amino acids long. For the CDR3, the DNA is TGTGCCAGCAGTTTTCTGGTAGCAGATCAGCCCCAGCATTTT. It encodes CASSFLVADQPQHF.

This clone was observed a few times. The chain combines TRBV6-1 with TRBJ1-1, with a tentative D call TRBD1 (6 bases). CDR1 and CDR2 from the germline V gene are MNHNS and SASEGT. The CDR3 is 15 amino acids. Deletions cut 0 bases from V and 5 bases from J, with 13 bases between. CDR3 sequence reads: CASSEAGRGETEAFF. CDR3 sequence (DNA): TGTGCCAGCAGTGAAGCAGGCAGGGGCGAGACTGAAGCTTTCTTT.